Listed here are 28 T cell receptor beta chains from one sample, sequenced in a study of molecular identifiers for immune sequencing clone quantification. TCRdb ran MiXCR on the PCR reads and lists one entry per CDR3 protein. This sample yields about 97,000 distinct CDR3 sequences, of which 20% to 25% are seen a single time; about 0.99% belongs to the top ten. The sample taken for sequencing was naive CD8+ T cells from blood, with Jurkat cell RNA spiked in. Subset reported: FACS-sorted CD8+CD4-CCR7+CD45RA+ naive T cells. Receptors were obtained from a human donor in good health. Some libraries in this study had Jurkat cell RNA spiked in.

Of note for this clonotype: This clone may be a read error of a much larger clone one base away. CDR3 nucleotide sequence: TGCAGCGTTGCCCCAGGGTCTCTGAACGGGCAGTACTTC. Translating gives CSVAPGSLNGQYF. V gene TRBV29-1 combines with J gene TRBJ2-7; tentative D call: TRBD1 (5 bases). CDR1 SQVTM and CDR2 ANQGSEA come from the germline V gene. The CDR3 is 13 amino acids. Trimming shortened V by 4 bases and J by 9 bases, and 19 bases separated the two germline ends.

This clonotype was seen only a few times. The CDR3 region has the DNA TGCGCCAGCAGCCAAGATGGAGCGTCAGGAAACACCATATATTTT. Its translation is CASSQDGASGNTIYF. The genes are TRBV4-3 and TRBJ1-3; D is unclear. The CDR3 covers 15 residues. Germline values: CDR1 LGHNA, CDR2 YSLEER. V lost 0 bases and J lost 4, with 10 bases in between.

This clonotype was seen many times. CDR3 amino acids: CASSYRPDRGYEQYF. For the CDR3, the DNA is TGTGCCAGCAGTTACCGCCCGGATAGGGGGTACGAGCAGTACTTC. This sequence joins TRBV6-5 and TRBJ2-7, with D possibly being TRBD1 (6 bases). The V and J ends lost 2 bases and 4 bases respectively, with 15 bases between them. CDR3 size: 15 residues. CDR1 is MNHEY and CDR2 is SVGAGI in the germline V gene.

This clonotype showed up many times. The chain carries TRBV5-1 and TRBJ1-1; D may be TRBD1 (5 bases). This CDR3 is built from 14 residues. Trimming left V 2 bases short and J 6 bases short, with 14 bases between. Germline CDR1 and CDR2: SGHRS and YFSETQ. The CDR3 reads CASSFDGGRAEAFF. The CDR3 coding sequence is TGCGCCAGCAGCTTTGATGGGGGAAGAGCTGAAGCTTTCTTT.

With respect to this clonotype: Possible read error: a much larger clone is one base away. This CDR3 fails to terminate in the conserved phenylalanine or tryptophan, so it likely reflects a read error. This chain joins TRBV7-9 and TRBJ2-7; 7 bases agree with TRBD1. Trimming at V came to 1 base and at J to 5 bases, leaving 8 bases not matched to a gene. CDR1 and CDR2 from the germline V gene are SEHNR and FQNEAQ (reference sequence). This CDR3 has 15 amino acids. For the CDR3, the DNA is TGTGCCAGCAGCTTAGGAGGGGGCCTGCCCGACGAGCAGTACTTA. It yields the protein CASSLGGGLPDEQYL.

This clonotype was counted a few times. This chain links TRBV28 with TRBJ2-5; 9 bases align to TRBD1. This CDR3 region has 14 residues. The V gene's germline CDR1 is MDHEN and CDR2 SYDVKM. V lost 3 bases, J lost 5 bases, and 4 bases stayed unmatched. CDR3 in DNA: TGTGCCAGCAGTTTCGGACAGGGGAGGGAGACCCAGTACTTC. It yields the protein CASSFGQGRETQYF. Looking up the rest from reference TRBV28 and TRBJ2-5 gives the full variable domain: DVKVTQSSRYLVKRTGEKVFLECVQDMDHENMFWYRQDPGLGLRLIYFSYDVKMKEKGDIPEGYSVSREKKERFSLILESASTNQTSMYLCASSFGQGRETQYFGPGTRLLVL.

On this clonotype itself: This may be a read error, as it is one base from a much larger clone. The chain is built from TRBV4-3 and TRBJ2-1; D perhaps matches TRBD2 (6 bases). Looked up from germline, CDR1 is LGHNA and CDR2 is YSLEER. The CDR3 has 15 residues. DNA for the CDR3: TGCGCCAGCAGCCAGAATAGCGGAGTATACAATGAGCAGTCCTTC. Residues: CASSQNSGVYNEQSF.

Comments on this clonotype: Just one base apart from a much larger clone, this may be a read error. The V call is TRBV28, the J call TRBJ2-2, with D tentatively TRBD1 (5 bases). This CDR3 comprises 13 residues. CDR1 is MDHEN and CDR2 is SYDVKM in the germline V gene. Deletions cut 6 bases from V and 7 bases from J, with 12 bases between. In DNA form, the CDR3 reads TGTGCCAGCAGATACAGGTTTGGCGGGGAGCTGTTTTTT. Its protein is CASRYRFGGELFF.

This clonotype has ten or more counts. This rearrangement joins TRBV9 to TRBJ1-6, with D possibly TRBD1 on 6 matching bases. The V and J ends lost 2 bases and 7 bases respectively, with 10 bases between them. Germline CDR1 and CDR2: SGDLS and YYNGEE. The CDR3 is 14 residues long. DNA of the CDR3: TGTGCCAGCAGCGTCTCAGGGGCAAATTCACCCCTCCACTTT. Its translation is CASSVSGANSPLHF.

This clonotype turned up a few times. The V gene is TRBV28, the J gene TRBJ2-1; TRBD2 aligns across 8 bases. The CDR3 spans 17 residues. The trim removed 10 bases at V and 3 bases at J, leaving 17 bases unmatched. Germline loops: CDR1 MDHEN, CDR2 SYDVKM. The CDR3 DNA reads TGTGCCAACCTATCCAGCGGGAGCCTTTACTACTACAATGAGCAGTTCTTC. This codes for CANLSSGSLYYYNEQFF.

This chain uses TRBV10-3 with TRBJ1-1; D not certain. There are 12 residues in the CDR3. The V gene lost 5 bases and the J gene lost 1 base, with 5 bases spanning the gap. CDR1 and CDR2 from the germline V gene are ENHRY and SYGVKD. The CDR3 nucleotides are TGTGCCATCAGTCCGGGGAACACTGAAGCTTTCTTT. It is translated as CAISPGNTEAFF.

To note about this clonotype: A much larger clone sits a single nucleotide away, making a read error possible. This chain uses TRBV3-1 with TRBJ2-3; 12 bases map to TRBD2. CDR3 length equals 18 residues. Germline V gene data show CDR1 as LGHDT and CDR2 as YNNKEL (reference sequence). Trimming cost V 1 base and J 2 bases; bases outside gene matches: 7. The CDR3 region has the DNA TGTGCCAGCAGCCAAGGAGGACTAGCGGGAATCGACACAGATACGCAGTATTTT. This gives the protein CASSQGGLAGIDTDTQYF.

This clonotype showed up just once. A much larger clone differs by one base, so this may be a read error. The CDR3 does not end in the conserved phenylalanine or tryptophan, so this is likely a read error. The V gene is TRBV6-2 or TRBV6-3, the J gene TRBJ1-1; the D is unclear. The CDR3 length is 11 residues. Deletions cut 2 bases from V and 5 bases from J, with 3 bases between. The germline V gene has CDR1 MNHEY and CDR2 SVGEGT. CDR3 residues: CASSYPTEAFL. CDR3 nucleotides: TGTGCCAGCAGTTACCCAACTGAAGCTTTCCTT.

The table lists this clonotype with a few counts. The chain links TRBV20-1 to TRBJ2-3; 13 bases match TRBD2. This CDR3 is built from 16 residues. V dropped 1 base and J dropped 6; count of bases not matched to a gene: 7. Germline lookup yields CDR1 DFQATT and CDR2 SNEGSKA (reference sequence). The CDR3 nucleotides are TGCAGTGCTAGAGTAACTAGCGGGAGGGCCTTGGATACGCAGTATTTT. It encodes CSARVTSGRALDTQYF.

The chain employs TRBV6-5 and TRBJ1-1, with 9 nucleotides matching TRBD1. V was clipped by 6 bases and J by 7 bases; unmatched bases: 3. This CDR3 contains 12 residues. Germline values: CDR1 MNHEY, CDR2 SVGAGI. The DNA of the CDR3 is TGTGCCAGCAGACAGGGGGCGGATGAAGCTTTCTTT. Translated, it gives CASRQGADEAFF.

The table lists this clonotype with many counts. The rearrangement links TRBV10-3 to TRBJ1-4; D is uncertain. Germline assignment: CDR1 ENHRY and CDR2 SYGVKD. The CDR3 has 12 amino acids. Trimming cost V 6 bases and J 11 bases, with 13 bases left between them. The CDR3 DNA sequence: TGTGCCATCAGCTCGGACGAGTGGAAACTGTTTTTT. Its translation is CAISSDEWKLFF.

Details on this clonotype: A single base separates this from a much larger clone, so it may be a read error. The rearrangement links TRBV5-1 to TRBJ1-1, with 9 bases aligning to TRBD1. CDR1 is SGHRS, CDR2 YFSETQ, per germline. V shed 6 bases and J 2 bases; nucleotides not matched to a gene: 5. The CDR3 is 14 residues long. The CDR3 DNA reads TGCGCCAGCATCGTGGGACAGGGTAACACTGAAGCTTTCTTT. Protein sequence: CASIVGQGNTEAFF.

This chain joins TRBV5-1 and TRBJ2-1; D is unresolved. CDR1 and CDR2 from the germline V gene are SGHRS and YFSETQ. There are 16 residues in the CDR3. The V end lost 4 bases, the J end lost 2 bases, and 16 bases lay between the germline ends. The CDR3 DNA sequence: TGCGCCAGCAGCCCCTTGCCGAAGGGCCCCTACAATGAGCAGTTCTTC. This encodes CASSPLPKGPYNEQFF.

In its sample, this clonotype was seen many times. The chain employs TRBV7-9 and TRBJ1-2, with TRBD1 identical over 9 bases. There are 13 residues in the CDR3. Germline trimming cut 6 bases from V and 7 bases from J; bases unmatched to any gene: 6. Germline-derived CDR1 and CDR2 are SEHNR and FQNEAQ (reference sequence). CDR3: CASSRGDRAGYTF. The DNA for the CDR3 is TGTGCCAGCAGTCGCGGGGACAGGGCTGGCTACACCTTC.

Many counts were recorded for this clonotype. The V gene is TRBV4-3, the J gene TRBJ1-1; 7 nucleotides match TRBD1. The CDR3 sequence is 17 residues long. Germline CDR1 and CDR2: LGHNA and YSLEER. Trimming removed 0 bases from V and 4 bases from J; junction bases left unmatched: 11. The CDR3 bases are TGCGCCAGCAGCCAAGATGGCCAGGGGGTAGTTAGCACTGAAGCTTTCTTT. Protein sequence: CASSQDGQGVVSTEAFF.

Regarding this clonotype: Just one base apart from a much larger clone, this may be a read error. The rearrangement uses TRBV5-1 and TRBJ2-7, with TRBD1 identical over 9 bases. This CDR3 region has 14 residues. Germline V gene sequence: CDR1 SGHRS, CDR2 YFSETQ. DNA for the CDR3: TGCGCCAGCAGCCTGGGACAGGGCGGCCACGAGCAGCACTTC. Translating gives CASSLGQGGHEQHF.

This clonotype has at least ten counts. The gene calls are TRBV6-2 or TRBV6-3 and TRBJ2-4; D is tentatively TRBD1 or TRBD2 (5 bases each). This CDR3 has 15 residues. Trimming removed 6 bases from V and 8 bases from J, with 20 bases in between. CDR1 and CDR2 (germline): MNHEY, SVGEGT. DNA for the CDR3: TGTGCCAGCAGAACCGGGACCCGAGAAGTTGACATTCAGTACTTC. This codes for CASRTGTREVDIQYF.

This clonotype was seen ten or more times. The genes are TRBV9 and TRBJ2-3, with 11 positions matching TRBD2. CDR3 size: 18 residues. Germline assignment: CDR1 SGDLS and CDR2 YYNGEE. The junction had 8 bases not matched to a gene; V was cut back by 0 bases and J by 2 bases. Here the CDR3 DNA reads TGTGCCAGCAGCGTAGAAGGGCTAGCGGGGGGTTACACAGATACGCAGTATTTT. It encodes CASSVEGLAGGYTDTQYF. The variable domain in full, with the rest retrieved from reference TRBV9 and TRBJ2-3, is DSGVTQTPKHLITATGQRVTLRCSPRSGDLSVYWYQQSLDQGLQFLIQYYNGEERAKGNILERFSAQQFPDLHSELNLSSLELGDSALYFCASSVEGLAGGYTDTQYFGPGTRLTVL.

A note on this clonotype: With a much larger clone just one base away, this may be a read error. This chain uses TRBV4-3 with TRBJ2-7; D may match TRBD1 or TRBD2 (7 bases each). The V end was cut by 4 bases, the J end by 5 bases, with 24 bases between. Germline CDR1 and CDR2: LGHNA and YSLEER. This CDR3 spans 17 amino acids. The CDR3, as DNA: TGCGCCAGCAGCCCGACCACAGGGGCGGGAGTTAGAAACGAGCAGTACTTC. Translation gives CASSPTTGAGVRNEQYF.

To note about this clonotype: One base away lies a much larger clone, so this may be a sequencing read error. The V gene is TRBV7-9, the J gene TRBJ2-2; D not certain. Germline-derived CDR1 and CDR2 are SEHNR and FQNEAQ (reference sequence). The CDR3 is 17 residues long. The V end lost 1 base, the J end lost 5 bases, and 17 bases lay between the germline ends. The chain's CDR3 is CASSLGGYGLKTGELFF. The DNA for the CDR3 is TGTGCCAGCAGCTTAGGCGGTTACGGCTTGAAAACCGGGGAGCTGTTTTTT.

As to this clonotype: Because the CDR3 is missing its conserved closing phenylalanine or tryptophan, this is likely a read error. This sequence joins TRBV11-2 and TRBJ2-5, with D possibly TRBD1 on 5 matching bases. Trimming took off 1 base at V and 3 bases at J, with 12 bases between the two ends. The CDR3 is 15 residues long. From germline, CDR1 is SGHAT and CDR2 FQNNGV. This CDR3 is CASSLVPGLEETQYS. CDR3 nucleotide sequence: TGTGCCAGCAGCTTAGTTCCAGGGCTAGAAGAGACCCAGTACTCC.

This clonotype was recorded at least ten times. V and J are TRBV20-1 and TRBJ2-1; the D gene is possibly TRBD2 (5 bases). Germline V gene lookup returns CDR1 DFQATT and CDR2 SNEGSKA (reference sequence). This CDR3 has 11 amino acids. The V end lost 2 bases, the J end lost 8 bases, and 7 bases lay between the germline ends. The CDR3: CSARLAYEQFF. The CDR3 DNA reads TGCAGTGCTAGACTAGCCTATGAGCAGTTCTTC.

This clonotype was detected ten times or more. J is TRBJ2-1 and V is TRBV29-1, with 9 bases aligning to TRBD2. The CDR3 runs to 14 residues. The V gene end was trimmed by 8 bases and the J gene end by 0 bases; junction bases not matched to a gene: 5. The germline CDR1 and CDR2 sequences are SQVTM and ANQGSEA. CDR3 in DNA: TGCAGCAGTAGCGGGAGTGTCTCCTACAATGAGCAGTTCTTC. Its translation is CSSSGSVSYNEQFF.